The T cell receptor (beta chain) under discussion was sequenced for a study of early T cells in non-severe SARS-CoV-2 infection. This clonotype came up many times. Trimming took 7 bases from V and 4 from J, leaving 17 bases between them. CDR1 and CDR2 (germline): MNHNY, SVGAGI (reference sequence). This CDR3 region has 15 residues. Each single cDNA molecule received a unique molecular identifier. One entry per CDR3 protein results from TCRdb running MiXCR on the 5' RACE reads. Of 60,000 to 65,000 distinct CDR3 sequences in the sample, approximately 9.3% are singletons; the top ten hold over 1%. This chain uses TRBV6-6 with TRBJ1-5; D remains unclear. Source material: whole blood. This sequence was found in an adult who was a healthcare worker with PCR-confirmed SARS-CoV-2 infection or an uninfected control (not recorded which). The CDR3 nucleotides read TGTGCCAGCAACAAGCGGCTAGCAGGTAATCAGCCCCAGCATTTT. Protein product: CASNKRLAGNQPQHF.